This entry features one T cell receptor beta chain sequence. Its specificity is unknown. The sample belongs to a study of T cell responses to AZD1222 COVID-19 vaccine. Study findings and constraints: Following two doses of AZD1222, Spike-specific TCR breadth and depth rose. Baseline antibody screening turned up just six seropositive AZD1222 recipients. Clonal diversity was possibly underestimated; the donors were predominantly white British and more often female. Among spike-specific TCRs, nearly half reportedly target unmutated variant regions.

Germline V CDR1 and CDR2: MNHEY, SVGAGI. Trimming pared 6 bases from V and 10 bases from J, leaving 10 bases between. The length of the CDR3 is 11 residues. The repertoire was sequenced with immunoSEQ multiplex PCR; TCRdb's copy has only in-frame clones and lacks some. This table has under 140,000 clones, about 85% appearing once. This chain connects TRBV6-5 to TRBJ2-1; tentative D call: TRBD2 (5 bases). The input for sequencing was peripheral blood, taken on day 0 of AZD1222 vaccination. This receptor was obtained from an adult in good health. CDR3 sequence reads: CASSPGGEQFF. In nucleotides, the CDR3 is TGTGCCAGCAGCCCCGGCGGGGAGCAGTTCTTC.